This TCR beta chain emerged from a study of shared clonotypes between healthy human individuals. Naivety among CD8 cells was defined by CD45RO negativity and positive CCR7 selection, thereby excluding terminally differentiated effector memory CD45RA+ cells. This clone was seen just once. What it binds is not known. Splitting of each subset's genomic DNA was done evenly across several immunoSEQ plates. Authors' processing steps: Owing to the provision of junction-only sequences devoid of quality scores by immunoSEQ, filtering differed. Using immunoSEQ multiplex PCR, the repertoire was profiled, and TCRdb retains in-frame clones only, with some absent. The D gene and trimming were derived from the DNA, and the V and J assignments and clone size from that table. The repertoire has just over 2,000,000 clones, approximately 95% of them found once; the top ten carry more than 0.95%. The V end lost 2 bases, the J end lost 6 bases, and 7 bases lay between the germline ends. The CDR3 loop spans 13 amino acids. Germline values: CDR1 MDHEN, CDR2 SYDVKM.

Study-wide results and caveats: Genetic and exposure-history diversity was limited by the few donors.

The sequence came from a man younger than 35 in good health. V usage is TRBV28 and J usage is TRBJ1-4, with TRBD1 as a possible D gene (5 bases). Sequencing input: naive CD8+ T cells sorted from blood. CDR3 bases: TGTGCCAGCAGTTTACGGGGGGATGAAAAACTGTTTTTT. This gives the protein CASSLRGDEKLFF.